Each of the 8 T cell receptor beta chains below was sequenced from the same sample in a study of T cell responses to AZD1222 COVID-19 vaccine. Clones were sequenced by immunoSEQ multiplex PCR, and TCRdb holds only the in-frame ones, with some missing. This sample has roughly 160,000 clones, with 88% found just once. Sequenced here: peripheral blood, sampled 28 days after the second AZD1222 dose. The receptor source for this set is an adult who received the AZD1222 COVID-19 vaccine.

This clone came up a few times. V usage is TRBV7-2 and J usage is TRBJ2-1, with D tentatively TRBD2 (6 bases). CDR1 SGHTA and CDR2 FQGNSA come from the germline V gene. Between the trimmed V and J ends, which lost 4 bases and 4 bases, there was a span of 11 bases. The CDR3 totals 14 residues. CDR3 nucleotide sequence: TGTGCCAGCAGCTACCCGGGACTTTACAATGAGCAGTTCTTC. The encoded protein is CASSYPGLYNEQFF.

This chain connects TRBV19 to TRBJ2-2, with 10 bases matching TRBD2. CDR3 length: 17 residues. Germline trimming cut 3 bases from V and 3 bases from J; bases unmatched to any gene: 7. Germline-derived CDR1 and CDR2 are LNHDA and SQIVND (reference sequence). The CDR3 coding sequence is TGTGCCAGTAGTATTTCAGCGGGGGGGCCGTACACCGGGGAGCTGTTTTTT. Protein sequence: CASSISAGGPYTGELFF. The complete variable domain, with remaining parts taken from reference TRBV19 and TRBJ2-2, reads DGGITQSPKYLFRKEGQNVTLSCEQNLNHDAMYWYRQDPGQGLRLIYYSQIVNDFQKGDIAEGYSVSREKKESFPLTVTSAQKNPTAFYLCASSISAGGPYTGELFFGEGSRLTVL.

V and J are TRBV19 and TRBJ2-3; unclear D gene. The CDR3 contains 13 residues. The V gene's germline CDR1 is LNHDA and CDR2 SQIVND (reference sequence). V was clipped by 3 bases and J by 5 bases, with 9 bases between them. The CDR3 sequence is CASSILSEDTQYF. The CDR3 coding sequence is TGTGCCAGTAGTATTTTGTCGGAAGATACGCAGTATTTT.

The V and J genes are TRBV29-1 and TRBJ1-6; D is uncertain. V was trimmed by 8 bases and J by 2 bases, leaving 16 bases between them. The CDR3 loop spans 15 amino acids. Germline assignment: CDR1 SQVTM and CDR2 ANQGSEA. CDR3 in DNA: TGCAGCTCTGGACTGTCTAGGGCCTATAATTCACCCCTCCACTTT. It is translated as CSSGLSRAYNSPLHF.

The rearrangement links TRBV6-5 to TRBJ1-1, with D unresolved. Germline V CDR1 and CDR2: MNHEY, SVGAGI. The CDR3 length is 13 residues. Trimming pared 6 bases from V and 5 bases from J, leaving 13 bases between. For the CDR3, the DNA is TGTGCCAGCAGGGGTGCTTCGGGGACTGAAGCTTTCTTT. As protein: CASRGASGTEAFF.

The chain joins TRBV5-4 to TRBJ2-2; D perhaps matches TRBD2 (7 bases). CDR1 and CDR2 (germline): SGHNT, YYREEE (reference sequence). With 0 bases removed from V and 7 bases from J, the gap between germline ends came to 16 bases. This CDR3 spans 16 amino acids. The CDR3 protein is CASSLEGGGRNGELFF. The CDR3 DNA sequence: TGTGCCAGCAGCTTGGAAGGGGGGGGCCGGAACGGGGAGCTGTTTTTT.

This clone came up a few times. This rearrangement joins TRBV19 to TRBJ1-2; D ambiguous. The ends were cut back, 0 bases at V and 3 bases at J, with 5 bases in the middle. The CDR3 runs 13 residues. Per the germline V gene, CDR1 is LNHDA and CDR2 is SQIVND (reference sequence). Written as DNA, the CDR3 is TGTGCCAGTAGTATAGATGGGGACTATGGCTACACCTTC. Encoded protein: CASSIDGDYGYTF.

The V gene is TRBV27, the J gene TRBJ2-2; D perhaps matches TRBD1 (5 bases). The CDR3 spans 15 residues. The germline V gene encodes CDR1 MNHEY and CDR2 SMNVEV (reference sequence). Trimming removed 2 bases at V and 3 bases at J, with 10 bases between. The CDR3 sequence: CASSLMGPDTGELFF. CDR3 nucleotides: TGTGCCAGCAGTTTAATGGGGCCCGACACCGGGGAGCTGTTTTTT.